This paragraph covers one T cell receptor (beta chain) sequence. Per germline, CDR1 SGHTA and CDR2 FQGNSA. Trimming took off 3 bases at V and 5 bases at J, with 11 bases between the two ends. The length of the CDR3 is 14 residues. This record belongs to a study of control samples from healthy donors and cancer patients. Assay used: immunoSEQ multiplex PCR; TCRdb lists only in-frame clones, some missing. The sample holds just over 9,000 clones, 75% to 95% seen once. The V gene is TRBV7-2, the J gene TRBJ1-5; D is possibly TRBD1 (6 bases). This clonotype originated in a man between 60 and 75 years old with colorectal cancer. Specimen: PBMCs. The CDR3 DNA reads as TGTGCCAGCAGCTTCCAGGACAGCTATCAGCCCCAGCATTTT. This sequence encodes CASSFQDSYQPQHF.